This section outlines one T cell receptor beta chain sequence together with its context. What it binds is not known. There are 12 residues in the CDR3. Germline values: CDR1 GTSNPN, CDR2 SVGIG (reference sequence). The source of the sample is a study of OX40 agonist ivuxolimab in advanced cancers. Study in general: Having had anti-PD-1, anti-PD-L1 or anti-CTLA-4 therapy before was allowed, and more than 35% had some. Findings of the study overall: Compared with CD4+, CD8+ T cells on average had more expanded clones. The antigens recognized by the expanded peripheral T cells, that is their antigen specificity, were not determined. Circulating CD4+ and CD8+ T cells showed clonal expansion by week 6 at 0.1 to 3.0 mg/kg.

Clones were read by immunoSEQ multiplex PCR, and TCRdb kept only the in-frame ones, dropping some. The sample contains about 51,000 clones, around 77% of which appear only once. The rearrangement uses TRBV30 and TRBJ2-2, with a weak D call TRBD1 (5 bases). The sequences come from CD4+ or CD8+ T cells sorted from blood, collected in a trial of the OX40 agonist ivuxolimab. This clonotype was sampled from an adult with an advanced solid tumor such as melanoma, head and neck, liver or kidney cancer. The CDR3 DNA sequence: TGTGCACTGGGGCATTACACCGGGGAGCTGTTTTTT. Translated: CALGHYTGELFF. Based on the CDR3 plus reference TRBV30 and TRBJ2-2, the full variable domain is SQTIHQWPATLVQPVGSPLSLECTVEGTSNPNLYWYRQAAGRGLQLLFYSVGIGQISSEVPQNLSASRPQDRQFILSSKKLLLSDSGFYLCALGHYTGELFFGEGSRLTVL.